This T cell receptor beta chain was recorded in a study of Graves' ophthalmopathy and Graves' hyperthyroidism. Study outcomes and limitations: A classifier, a 13-signature model, separated ophthalmopathy from stable hyperthyroidism with more than 85% sensitivity and about 83% specificity. The model achieved around 67% sensitivity and around 78% specificity for ophthalmopathy progression.

CDR1 is MGHDK and CDR2 is SYGVNS in the germline V gene. V lost 5 bases and J lost 2; bases outside the gene matches: 10. CDR3 length equals 16 residues. Amplification from RNA transcripts yielded the TCR beta CDR3 regions. Second-round multiplex PCR followed a first-round RT-PCR using HTBI primers. TCRdb recomputed calls from the multiplex PCR reads with MiXCR, one row per CDR3 protein. The sample holds around 1.1 million distinct CDR3 sequences; 35% to 40% are singletons and the top ten take roughly 11%. In this sample, this clonotype turned up many times. The antigen remains unidentified. The sequenced sample was peripheral blood or thyroid tissue (not recorded which). V gene TRBV25-1 combines with J gene TRBJ2-7, with 9 bases matching TRBD2. This sequence was found in an adult man with Graves' hyperthyroidism. The CDR3 spells CASSPWTSVSAYEQYF. The CDR3 DNA reads as TGTGCCAGCAGTCCCTGGACTAGCGTCAGTGCCTACGAGCAGTACTTC.